Following are 14 T cell receptor beta chains from one sample sequenced in a study of shared clonotypes between healthy human individuals. The table came from immunoSEQ multiplex PCR; TCRdb's copy has only in-frame clones and leaves some out. The repertoire includes about 490,000 clones, approximately 80% of them detected once, and 13% sits in the top ten. Sequenced sample: PBMCs. The receptors were gathered from a middle-aged woman in good health. Some clones in this sample may be carry-over from other donors' samples.

Comment on this clone: A far more abundant clone sits one base away, making this likely a read error. This sample includes further DNA sequences coding for the same CDR3. This chain connects TRBV30 to TRBJ1-1; 9 bases are shared with TRBD1. CDR3 length: 11 residues. Germline V CDR1 and CDR2: GTSNPN, SVGIG (reference sequence). J lost 8 bases, V lost 8 bases, and 6 bases had no gene match. The CDR3 sequence: CAGQGFTEAFF. The CDR3 DNA is TGTGCCGGACAGGGGTTCACCGAAGCTTTCTTT.

The chain recombines TRBV28 with TRBJ2-7; a possible D gene is TRBD1 (6 bases). The CDR3 has 13 residues. V was shortened by 5 bases and J by 12 bases, with 20 bases between the two germline ends. CDR1 and CDR2 (germline): MDHEN, SYDVKM. The CDR3 is CASSITGPKNGYF. The CDR3 nucleotides are TGTGCCAGCAGTATCACAGGGCCCAAGAATGGGTACTTC.

V and J are TRBV30 and TRBJ2-3; 13 bases fit TRBD2. Germline V CDR1 and CDR2: GTSNPN, SVGIG (reference sequence). With 3 bases clipped from V and 4 bases from J, the junction kept 4 bases outside the gene matches. This CDR3 is built from 15 residues. This CDR3 reads CAWRRLAGGPDTQYF. CDR3 coding DNA: TGTGCCTGGAGGAGACTAGCGGGAGGCCCAGATACGCAGTATTTT.

V gene TRBV7-6 combines with J gene TRBJ1-3; weak D call: TRBD1 (5 bases). With 5 bases removed from V and 9 bases from J, the gap between germline ends came to 17 bases. Germline lookup yields CDR1 SGHVS and CDR2 FNYEAQ. The CDR3 consists of 14 residues. The CDR3 region is CASSPGLKDATIYF. In nucleotides, the CDR3 is TGTGCCAGCAGCCCGGGACTAAAAGATGCCACCATATATTTT.

The V gene is TRBV7-2, the J gene TRBJ2-7, with D tentatively TRBD1 (6 bases). Per the germline V gene, CDR1 is SGHTA and CDR2 is FQGNSA. V was trimmed by 4 bases and J by 7 bases, leaving 11 bases between them. The CDR3 contains 12 residues. The CDR3 loop reads CASSSSTGEQYF. The DNA for the CDR3 is TGTGCCAGCAGCTCCTCAACAGGGGAGCAGTACTTC.

This clone showed up just a few times. This sequence may be a read error, since a much larger clone differs from it by one base. Because the CDR3 is missing its conserved closing phenylalanine or tryptophan, this is likely a read error. This rearrangement joins TRBV4-2 to TRBJ2-7; TRBD1 aligns across 8 bases. This CDR3 contains 14 residues. V lost 4 bases to trimming and J lost 3 bases; unmatched junction nucleotides: 5. In germline, CDR1 is LGHNA, CDR2 YNFKEQ. CDR3 sequence (DNA): TGTGCCAGCAGCCTCCGACAGGGGCACTACGAGCAGTACCTC. This gives the protein CASSLRQGHYEQYL.

Concerning this clone itself: A far more abundant clone sits one base away, making this likely a read error. The V call is TRBV7-8, the J call TRBJ2-1, with D possibly TRBD1 on 6 matching bases. V was shortened by 8 bases and J by 9 bases, with 17 bases between the two germline ends. This CDR3 has 13 residues. CDR1 SGHVS and CDR2 FQNEAQ come from the germline V gene. CDR3 coding DNA: TGTGCCAGCGGCATTCGTGACAGGCGTGAGCAGTTCTTC. This gives the protein CASGIRDRREQFF. Using reference TRBV7-8 and TRBJ2-1 for the parts outside the CDR3, the full variable domain is GAGVSQSPRYKVAKRGQDVALRCDPISGHVSLFWYQQALGQGPEFLTYFQNEAQLDKSGLPSDRFFAERPEGSVSTLKIQRTQQEDSAVYLCASGIRDRREQFFGPGTRLTVL.

The V call is TRBV28, the J call TRBJ1-1; D not resolved. The CDR3 consists of 11 residues. Germline CDR1 is MDHEN and CDR2 is SYDVKM. V lost 7 bases to trimming and J lost 2 bases, with 5 bases between them. The CDR3: CASTSNTEAFF. DNA of the CDR3: TGTGCCAGCACGTCAAACACTGAAGCTTTCTTT.

To note about this clone: This same CDR3 is encoded by further DNA sequences in the sample. In DNA, the CDR3 is TGCGCCAGCAGCCCCTCGAACACCGGGGAGCTGTTTTTT. Its translation is CASSPSNTGELFF. V usage is TRBV5-1 and J usage is TRBJ2-2; unclear D gene. The ends were cut back, 4 bases at V and 0 bases at J, with 4 bases in the middle. The germline V gene has CDR1 SGHRS and CDR2 YFSETQ. The CDR3 consists of 13 residues. The full variable domain, in which reference TRBV5-1 and TRBJ2-2 provide the parts outside the CDR3, is KAGVTQTPRYLIKTRGQQVTLSCSPISGHRSVSWYQQTPGQGLQFLFEYFSETQRNKGNFPGRFSGRQFSNSRSEMNVSTLELGDSALYLCASSPSNTGELFFGEGSRLTVL.

Note on this clone: The likely explanation is a read error, given a far larger clone one base away. Other nucleotide sequences in the sample specify the same CDR3. V usage is TRBV15 and J usage is TRBJ2-3; TRBD2 matches 7 bases. The CDR3 length is 16 residues. Trimming cost V 3 bases and J 0 bases; bases outside gene matches: 6. Germline values: CDR1 LNHNV, CDR2 YYDKDF (reference sequence). CDR3 coding DNA: TGTGCCACCAGCAGGGATCGGGGGGTGAGCACAGATACGCAGTATTTT. It encodes CATSRDRGVSTDTQYF.

This clone was seen only once. V and J are TRBV9 and TRBJ2-1; 9 bases align to TRBD2. There are 16 residues in the CDR3. The germline CDR1 and CDR2 sequences are SGDLS and YYNGEE. V lost 3 bases, J lost 0 bases, and 4 bases stayed unmatched. For the CDR3, the DNA is TGTGCCAGCAGCGAAGCGGGAGGTCTCTCCTACAATGAGCAGTTCTTC. Its translation is CASSEAGGLSYNEQFF. Together with reference TRBV9 and TRBJ2-1, the CDR3 gives the full variable domain: DSGVTQTPKHLITATGQRVTLRCSPRSGDLSVYWYQQSLDQGLQFLIQYYNGEERAKGNILERFSAQQFPDLHSELNLSSLELGDSALYFCASSEAGGLSYNEQFFGPGTRLTVL.

V is TRBV6-1 and J is TRBJ2-1; 8 positions agree with TRBD2. CDR3 length: 16 residues. Germline V gene lookup returns CDR1 MNHNS and CDR2 SASEGT. Trimming removed 0 bases from V and 6 bases from J; junction bases left unmatched: 7. In DNA form, the CDR3 reads TGTGCCAGCAGTGAAGCGCGGCTAGCGGGTAGCAATGAGCAGTTCTTC. Amino acid sequence: CASSEARLAGSNEQFF.

This chain links TRBV6-9 with TRBJ2-5; D gene uncertain. The length of the CDR3 is 11 residues. CDR1 and CDR2 (germline): MNHGY, SVAAGI. Trimming took 6 bases from V and 13 from J, leaving 15 bases between them. Written as DNA, the CDR3 is TGTGCCAGCAGCCGTCTCGAATTCCTGTACTTC. Residues: CASSRLEFLYF.

This clone was recorded a few times. DNA for the CDR3: TGTGCCAGCAGCTCACCTAGCGGGAAGGCCACAGATACGCAGTATTTT. It specifies CASSSPSGKATDTQYF. The gene calls are TRBV5-6 and TRBJ2-3, with 9 bases identical to TRBD2. This CDR3 comprises 16 residues. Germline values: CDR1 SGHDT, CDR2 YYEEEE. V was pared by 3 bases and J by 2 bases, with 7 bases of the junction left unmatched.